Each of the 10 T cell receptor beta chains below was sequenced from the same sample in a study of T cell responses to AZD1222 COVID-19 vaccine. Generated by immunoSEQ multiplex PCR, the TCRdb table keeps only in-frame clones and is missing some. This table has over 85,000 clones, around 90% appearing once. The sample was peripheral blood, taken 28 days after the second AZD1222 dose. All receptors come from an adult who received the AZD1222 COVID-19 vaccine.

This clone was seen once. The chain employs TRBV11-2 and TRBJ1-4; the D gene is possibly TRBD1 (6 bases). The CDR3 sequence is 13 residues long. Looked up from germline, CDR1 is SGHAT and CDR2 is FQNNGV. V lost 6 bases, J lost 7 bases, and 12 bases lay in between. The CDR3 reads CASSTGLSEKLFF. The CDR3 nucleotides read TGTGCCAGCAGTACAGGGTTGTCTGAAAAACTGTTTTTT.

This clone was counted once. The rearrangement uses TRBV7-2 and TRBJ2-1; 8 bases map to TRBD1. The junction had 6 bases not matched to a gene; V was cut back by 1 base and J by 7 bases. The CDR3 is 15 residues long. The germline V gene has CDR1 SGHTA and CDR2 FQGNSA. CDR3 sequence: CASSLEGQVGNEQFF. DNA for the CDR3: TGTGCCAGCAGCTTAGAGGGACAGGTGGGTAATGAGCAGTTCTTC.

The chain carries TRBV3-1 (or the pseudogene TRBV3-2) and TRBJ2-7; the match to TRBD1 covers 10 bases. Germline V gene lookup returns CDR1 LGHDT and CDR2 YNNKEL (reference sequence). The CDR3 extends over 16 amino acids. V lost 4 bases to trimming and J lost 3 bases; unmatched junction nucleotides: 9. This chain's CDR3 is CASSLRRQGASYEQYF. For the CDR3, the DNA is TGTGCCAGCAGCCTACGTCGACAGGGGGCAAGCTACGAGCAGTACTTC.

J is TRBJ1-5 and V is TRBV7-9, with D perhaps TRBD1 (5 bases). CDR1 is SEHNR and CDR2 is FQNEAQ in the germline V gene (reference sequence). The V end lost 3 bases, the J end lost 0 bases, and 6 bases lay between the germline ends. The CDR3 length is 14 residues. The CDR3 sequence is CASSLGLSNQPQHF. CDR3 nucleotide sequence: TGTGCCAGCAGCTTGGGGCTTAGCAATCAGCCCCAGCATTTT.

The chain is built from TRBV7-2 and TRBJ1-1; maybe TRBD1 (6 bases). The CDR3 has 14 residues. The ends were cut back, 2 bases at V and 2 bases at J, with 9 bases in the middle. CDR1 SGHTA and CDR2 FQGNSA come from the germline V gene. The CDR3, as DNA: TGTGCCAGCAGCTTAAGGGGGAAAAACACTGAAGCTTTCTTT. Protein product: CASSLRGKNTEAFF.

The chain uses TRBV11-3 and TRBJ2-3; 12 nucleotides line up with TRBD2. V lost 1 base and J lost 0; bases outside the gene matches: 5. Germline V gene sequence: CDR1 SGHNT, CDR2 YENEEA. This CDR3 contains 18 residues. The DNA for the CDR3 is TGTGCCAGCAGCTTAGGACTAGCGGGAGAAGCTAGCACAGATACGCAGTATTTT. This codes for CASSLGLAGEASTDTQYF.

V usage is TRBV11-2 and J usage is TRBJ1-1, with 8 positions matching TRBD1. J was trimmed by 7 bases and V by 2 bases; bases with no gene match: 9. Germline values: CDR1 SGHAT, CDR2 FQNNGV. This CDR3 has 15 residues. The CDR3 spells CASSLLRGQGLEAFF. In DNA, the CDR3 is TGTGCCAGCAGCTTATTGCGAGGACAGGGCCTTGAAGCTTTCTTT.

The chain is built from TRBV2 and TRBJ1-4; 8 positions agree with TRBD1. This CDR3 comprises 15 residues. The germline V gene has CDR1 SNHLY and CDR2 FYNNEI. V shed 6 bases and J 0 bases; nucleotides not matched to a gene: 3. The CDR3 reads CASRPQGATNEKLFF. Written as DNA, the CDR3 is TGTGCCAGCAGGCCACAGGGGGCAACTAATGAAAAACTGTTTTTT.

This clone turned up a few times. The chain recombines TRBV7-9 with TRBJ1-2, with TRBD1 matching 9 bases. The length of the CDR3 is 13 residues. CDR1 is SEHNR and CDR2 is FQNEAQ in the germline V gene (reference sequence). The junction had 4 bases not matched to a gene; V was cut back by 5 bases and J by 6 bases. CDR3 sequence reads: CASSGQGNNGYTF. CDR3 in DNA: TGTGCCAGCAGCGGACAGGGGAACAATGGCTACACCTTC.

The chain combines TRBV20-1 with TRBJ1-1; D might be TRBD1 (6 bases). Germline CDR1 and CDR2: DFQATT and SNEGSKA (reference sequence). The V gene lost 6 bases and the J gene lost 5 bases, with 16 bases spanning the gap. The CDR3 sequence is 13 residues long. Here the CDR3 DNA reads TGCAGTGCGAGTACAGGGTCGGGGACTGAAGCTTTCTTT. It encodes CSASTGSGTEAFF.